The 22 T cell receptor beta chains below all came from one sample that was sequenced in a study of T cells after yellow fever vaccination. TCRdb reanalysed the 5' RACE reads using MiXCR and keeps one entry per CDR3 protein. The table includes 300,000 to 400,000 distinct CDR3 sequences, 9.5% to 15% detected once. This specimen was CD4+ T cells sorted from PBMCs, taken 15 days after the yellow fever booster vaccination. All receptors come from a man younger than 35 who received the YFV17D yellow fever vaccine.

This clonotype was picked up a small number of times. The chain employs TRBV11-1 and TRBJ2-2, with a possible D match to TRBD1 (6 bases). The CDR3 is made up of 15 amino acids. With 0 bases removed from V and 4 bases from J, the gap between germline ends came to 9 bases. The germline V gene has CDR1 SGHAT and CDR2 FQDESV (reference sequence). This chain's CDR3 is CASSLAQGRTGELFF. The CDR3 nucleotides are TGTGCCAGCAGCTTAGCACAGGGTCGCACCGGGGAGCTGTTTTTT.

There are a few counts of this clonotype. This rearrangement joins TRBV5-1 to TRBJ1-2; D remains ambiguous. This CDR3 has 16 residues. Trimming shortened V by 1 base and J by 7 bases, and 20 bases separated the two germline ends. The germline CDR1 and CDR2 sequences are SGHRS and YFSETQ. In DNA form, the CDR3 reads TGCGCCAGCAGCTTGACCCCACACGCTAAAGCCGGTGGCTACACCTTC. Protein sequence: CASSLTPHAKAGGYTF.

The chain couples TRBV29-1 to TRBJ2-3, with D tentatively TRBD2 (7 bases). The CDR3 consists of 12 residues. Germline loops: CDR1 SQVTM, CDR2 ANQGSEA. Trimming took off 7 bases at V and 2 bases at J, with 10 bases between the two ends. CDR3 nucleotides: TGCAGCGCGCGGGGGCCCACAGATACGCAGTATTTT. As protein: CSARGPTDTQYF.

This clonotype was seen a handful of times. The genes are TRBV5-1 and TRBJ2-5; 8 nucleotides line up with TRBD2. Germline assignment: CDR1 SGHRS and CDR2 YFSETQ. The V segment lost 0 bases and the J segment 5 bases; nucleotides outside the gene matches: 6. This CDR3 comprises 15 residues. CDR3 DNA: TGCGCCAGCAGCTTGGAAACCCCGGGGGGGGAGACCCAGTACTTC. This gives the protein CASSLETPGGETQYF.

J is TRBJ2-7 and V is TRBV3-1; D is unclear. Germline V lookup: CDR1 LGHDT, CDR2 YNNKEL (reference sequence). Trimming removed 3 bases at V and 0 bases at J, with 6 bases between. The CDR3 is 13 residues long. Written as DNA, the CDR3 is TGTGCCAGCAGCCAGCGAAGCTCCTACGAGCAGTACTTC. Its protein product is CASSQRSSYEQYF.

This chain joins TRBV5-4 and TRBJ2-3, with D hard to call. Trimming left V 1 base short and J 6 bases short, with 12 bases between. Germline CDR1 is SGHNT and CDR2 is YYREEE (reference sequence). CDR3 length: 14 residues. CDR3 sequence (DNA): TGTGCCAGCAGCTTGCGGGCCACCAGGGATACGCAGTATTTT. This translates into CASSLRATRDTQYF.

This clonotype has just a few counts. The CDR3 bases are TGCGCCAGCAGCCAAGAGTCCACAGGGGGCGCGGGTCAGCCCCAGCATTTT. Its protein is CASSQESTGGAGQPQHF. The rearrangement uses TRBV4-3 and TRBJ1-5, with 9 nucleotides matching TRBD1. V was clipped by 0 bases and J by 6 bases; unmatched bases: 9. This CDR3 is 17 amino acids long. Germline CDR1 reads LGHNA; CDR2 reads YSLEER.

This clonotype came up a few times. The V call is TRBV4-2, the J call TRBJ2-1; 11 bases line up with TRBD2. The V segment lost 2 bases and the J segment 2 bases; nucleotides outside the gene matches: 5. CDR1 and CDR2 from the germline V gene are LGHNA and YNFKEQ. The CDR3 sequence is 17 residues long. Written as DNA, the CDR3 is TGTGCCAGCAGCCAATTAGCTAGCGGGGGGCCCTACAATGAGCAGTTCTTC. Its translation: CASSQLASGGPYNEQFF.

This chain joins TRBV3-1 and TRBJ2-1; 11 nucleotides match TRBD1. Per germline, CDR1 LGHDT and CDR2 YNNKEL (reference sequence). Losses at the gene ends were 0 bases for V and 7 bases for J; bases not matched to a gene: 5. This CDR3 has 16 residues. The DNA of the CDR3 is TGTGCCAGCAGCCAAGATTTAGGGACAGGGGGGAATGAGCAGTTCTTC. This gives the protein CASSQDLGTGGNEQFF.

This clonotype was counted between two and nine times. The chain has TRBV28 and TRBJ1-1, with TRBD1 identical over 8 bases. Germline V gene data show CDR1 as MDHEN and CDR2 as SYDVKM. The CDR3 extends over 16 amino acids. J gave up 3 bases and V 7 bases, and 13 bases lay outside the gene matches. The CDR3 spells CASITSGGAGYTEAFF. The CDR3 DNA reads TGTGCCAGCATAACCTCAGGGGGCGCAGGATACACTGAAGCTTTCTTT.

The chain links TRBV7-2 to TRBJ2-7; 10 positions match TRBD2. The CDR3 has 15 amino acids. Germline V gene sequence: CDR1 SGHTA, CDR2 FQGNSA. Unmatched junction bases numbered 4, after V lost 2 bases and J lost 3 bases. This chain's CDR3 is CASSLRSGGDYEQYV. CDR3 coding DNA: TGTGCCAGCAGCTTAAGGAGCGGGGGGGACTACGAGCAGTACGTC.

Only a few counts were recorded for this clonotype. The chain recombines TRBV7-2 with TRBJ1-5, with 8 bases identical to TRBD1. The CDR3 runs 17 residues. Germline assignment: CDR1 SGHTA and CDR2 FQGNSA. Trimming took 3 bases from V and 4 from J; bases not matched to a gene: 11. The CDR3 DNA sequence: TGTGCCAGCAGCTTGTTAGGTGTCAGGGGGCTAAATCAGCCCCAGCATTTT. It yields the protein CASSLLGVRGLNQPQHF.

This clonotype was seen only a few times. Here the CDR3 DNA reads TGTGCCAGCAGTGGGGCTGGGTTTGGCGAGCAGTACTTC. As protein: CASSGAGFGEQYF. The gene calls are TRBV6-6 and TRBJ2-7; D is perhaps TRBD1 (5 bases). With 5 bases removed from V and 6 bases from J, the gap between germline ends came to 14 bases. CDR3 length: 13 residues. CDR1 MNHNY and CDR2 SVGAGI come from the germline V gene (reference sequence).

The V and J genes are TRBV5-1 and TRBJ2-7, with D perhaps TRBD2 (7 bases). CDR1 SGHRS and CDR2 YFSETQ come from the germline V gene. This CDR3 is 15 amino acids long. Trimming removed 3 bases at V and 7 bases at J, with 20 bases between. The CDR3 sequence is CASSSWGGGNEEQYF. In nucleotides, the CDR3 is TGCGCCAGCAGCTCCTGGGGGGGCGGCAATGAGGAGCAGTACTTC.

The CDR3 DNA is TGCGCCAGCAGCACGCCCTCTCTAGCGGGGGGTATAGGAGATACGCAGTATTTT. It codes for CASSTPSLAGGIGDTQYF. The chain is built from TRBV5-1 and TRBJ2-3; 11 bases map to TRBD2. Germline V lookup: CDR1 SGHRS, CDR2 YFSETQ. J was trimmed by 5 bases and V by 4 bases; bases with no gene match: 15. The CDR3 spans 18 residues.

This rearrangement joins TRBV7-9 to TRBJ1-6; D is unresolved. The CDR3 loop spans 13 amino acids. Germline CDR1 SEHNR, CDR2 FQNEAQ (reference sequence). V lost 3 bases to trimming and J lost 8 bases, with 8 bases between them. CDR3 loop: CASSLGSHSPLHF. The CDR3 DNA reads TGTGCCAGCAGCTTGGGCAGCCATTCACCCCTCCACTTT.

This clonotype was counted ten times or more. The genes are TRBV5-5 and TRBJ2-5, with a possible D match to TRBD1 (5 bases). V was pared by 0 bases and J by 4 bases, with 10 bases between. This CDR3 has 14 residues. Germline CDR1 is SGHKS and CDR2 is YYEKEE (reference sequence). The CDR3 bases are TGTGCCAGCAGCTTGGCAGGGTCCGGAGAGACCCAGTACTTC. This sequence encodes CASSLAGSGETQYF.

The gene calls are TRBV6-1 and TRBJ2-7, with TRBD1 identical over 7 bases. The CDR3 contains 15 residues. Unmatched junction bases numbered 8, after V lost 3 bases and J lost 3 bases. The germline gives CDR1 MNHNS, CDR2 SASEGT. In nucleotides, the CDR3 is TGTGCCAGCAGTGAGGGACAGACGAAGTTCTACGAGCAGTACGTC. Translation: CASSEGQTKFYEQYV.

At least ten counts were recorded for this clonotype. This chain links TRBV5-5 with TRBJ1-4; TRBD1 aligns across 7 bases. The V gene end was trimmed by 4 bases and the J gene end by 7 bases; junction bases not matched to a gene: 7. The CDR3 consists of 14 residues. Germline V gene data show CDR1 as SGHKS and CDR2 as YYEKEE (reference sequence). The CDR3 bases are TGTGCCAGCAGCCGGGGACAGCCGCCTGAAAAACTGTTTTTT. Protein: CASSRGQPPEKLFF.

This clonotype was counted between two and nine times. V gene TRBV10-3 combines with J gene TRBJ1-3; no firm D call. This CDR3 spans 16 amino acids. The germline V and J ends were trimmed by 4 bases and 1 base, with 14 bases remaining between them. Germline V gene sequence: CDR1 ENHRY, CDR2 SYGVKD. The CDR3 reads CAISGATSISGNTIYF. In DNA, the CDR3 is TGTGCCATCAGTGGGGCCACCAGTATATCTGGAAACACCATATATTTT.

The rearrangement joins TRBV10-3 to TRBJ1-1; 7 positions agree with TRBD1. This CDR3 contains 13 residues. V trimming: 3 bases; J trimming: 7 bases; junction bases outside the gene matches: 5. Germline CDR1 and CDR2: ENHRY and SYGVKD. The CDR3, as DNA: TGTGCCATCAGTGACCAGGGGGTAGGTGAAGCTTTCTTT. Protein sequence: CAISDQGVGEAFF.

The genes are TRBV7-7 and TRBJ2-5, with D uncertain. Trimming shortened V by 2 bases and J by 5 bases, and 9 bases separated the two germline ends. The CDR3 loop spans 13 amino acids. Germline-derived CDR1 and CDR2 are SSHAT and FNYEAQ (reference sequence). The CDR3 loop is CASSLSTKETQYF. The CDR3 DNA is TGTGCCAGCAGCTTAAGTACGAAGGAGACCCAGTACTTC.